This entry concerns a single TCR beta chain. Its antigen is still unknown. An approximately 210 ng quantity of DNA, roughly 30,000 T cell genomes, went into the sorted-subset replicate PCRs. The data were produced by immunoSEQ multiplex PCR, yet TCRdb's version contains in-frame clones alone and is incomplete. The data show some 1 million clones, with 65% to 75% seen just once and approximately 1.5% held by the top ten. This sample was taken from a study of shared clonotypes between healthy human individuals. Germline CDR1 GTSNPN, CDR2 SVGIG (reference sequence). This CDR3 has 15 amino acids. V was clipped by 5 bases and J by 4 bases; unmatched bases: 12. Study-level findings and limits: Investigators expected sequencing depth to affect clonotype sharing among donors. Naive CD4 clonotype sharing across a handful of donors was approximately 5%.

The clonotype originates from a man aged 18-30 years in good health. The sequenced sample was memory CD4+ T cells sorted from blood. Noted subset: CD45RA-negative fraction. The chain is built from TRBV30 and TRBJ1-2; 8 bases map to TRBD1. CDR3 nucleotides: TGTGCCTGGCTGCGAGTGGACAGGGACGGCTATGGCTACACCTTC. Amino acid sequence: CAWLRVDRDGYGYTF.